A single sample gave rise to the 21 T cell receptor beta chains below, sequenced in a study of T cells in localized non-small cell lung cancer. Only in-frame clones appear in the TCRdb table, and some are missing; sequencing was by immunoSEQ multiplex PCR. The repertoire holds some 34,000 clones, around 80% seen once, with roughly a sixth in the top ten. The sample was peripheral blood, taken before any cancer treatment. Source of these receptors: a male donor older than 55 with stage III squamous cell lung carcinoma.

The chain is built from TRBV28 and TRBJ2-1; TRBD2 matches 10 bases. The CDR3 covers 16 residues. Germline V gene lookup returns CDR1 MDHEN and CDR2 SYDVKM. V was pared by 7 bases and J by 5 bases, with 11 bases of the junction left unmatched. CDR3 bases: TGTGCCAGCAATAATCTAGCGGGAGTAGGGAACAATGAGCAGTTCTTC. Its translation: CASNNLAGVGNNEQFF.

This clone was seen only a few times. CDR3 bases: TGTGCCACCAGCAGAGATTGGGGGAACACTGAAGCTTTCTTT. It codes for CATSRDWGNTEAFF. J is TRBJ1-1 and V is TRBV15; D not certain. The CDR3 loop spans 14 amino acids. Germline V gene lookup returns CDR1 LNHNV and CDR2 YYDKDF (reference sequence). Trimming left V 0 bases short and J 1 base short, with 6 bases between.

The CDR3 here is CASSGGQGYYGYTF. The CDR3 region has the DNA TGTGCCAGCAGCGGTGGACAGGGCTATTATGGCTACACCTTC. The V gene is TRBV7-9, the J gene TRBJ1-2, with TRBD1 matching 8 bases. Germline V CDR1 and CDR2: SEHNR, FQNEAQ (reference sequence). With V trimmed by 5 bases and J by 5 bases, 7 bases remained unmatched. This CDR3 is built from 14 residues.

The chain has TRBV11-1 and TRBJ2-3, with 9 positions matching TRBD2. The V gene's germline CDR1 is SGHAT and CDR2 FQDESV (reference sequence). The CDR3 sequence is 15 residues long. With V trimmed by 2 bases and J by 2 bases, 2 bases remained unmatched. The CDR3 sequence is CASSLLAGATDTQYF. The CDR3 nucleotides are TGTGCCAGCAGCTTATTAGCGGGAGCCACAGATACGCAGTATTTT. The full variable domain, completed using reference TRBV11-1 and TRBJ2-3, is EAEVAQSPRYKITEKSQAVAFWCDPISGHATLYWYRQILGQGPELLVQFQDESVVDDSQLPKDRFSAERLKGVDSTLKIQPAELGDSAMYLCASSLLAGATDTQYFGPGTRLTVL.

The chain is built from TRBV27 and TRBJ1-1; unclear D gene. V gave up 4 bases and J gave up 1 base, with 7 bases separating them. The CDR3 contains 13 residues. In germline, CDR1 is MNHEY, CDR2 SMNVEV (reference sequence). In nucleotides, the CDR3 is TGTGCCAGCAGTTCCCCCGGGAACACTGAAGCTTTCTTT. Translation gives CASSSPGNTEAFF.

The V and J genes are TRBV11-3 and TRBJ2-1; D may be TRBD1 (5 bases). Per germline, CDR1 SGHNT and CDR2 YENEEA. The CDR3 is 14 amino acids. Trimming took 1 base from V and 7 from J, leaving 11 bases between them. The CDR3 loop is CASSLGYKGNEQFF. Written as DNA, the CDR3 is TGTGCCAGCAGCTTAGGTTACAAGGGGAATGAGCAGTTCTTC.

This chain joins TRBV28 and TRBJ2-7; 7 nucleotides align to TRBD1. Trimming at V came to 4 bases and at J to 5 bases, leaving 8 bases not matched to a gene. The CDR3 is 14 residues long. From germline, CDR1 is MDHEN and CDR2 SYDVKM. The CDR3 loop reads CASSSTGAHHEQYF. CDR3 coding DNA: TGTGCCAGCAGTTCTACAGGGGCCCACCACGAGCAGTACTTC.

The rearrangement links TRBV28 to TRBJ2-7; either TRBD1 or TRBD2 may fit D (6 bases each). V gave up 4 bases and J gave up 0 bases, with 13 bases separating them. The CDR3 is made up of 15 amino acids. Germline values: CDR1 MDHEN, CDR2 SYDVKM. CDR3 DNA sequence: TGTGCCAGCAGTTCGGGGGCAACGAGCTCCTACGAGCAGTACTTC. Amino acid sequence: CASSSGATSSYEQYF.

The V and J genes are TRBV28 and TRBJ2-7, with no clear D. Trimming left V 7 bases short and J 5 bases short, with 12 bases between. Germline V lookup: CDR1 MDHEN, CDR2 SYDVKM. The CDR3 covers 12 residues. CDR3 DNA: TGTGCCAGCAATAGTAACGGCAACGAGCAGTACTTC. Protein sequence: CASNSNGNEQYF.

This clone showed up just a few times. V is TRBV10-3 and J is TRBJ2-7; D might be TRBD1 or TRBD2, each matching 6 bases. CDR3 length: 14 residues. Germline CDR1 is ENHRY and CDR2 is SYGVKD. Trimming pared 8 bases from V and 1 base from J, leaving 15 bases between. As DNA, the CDR3 is TGTGCCATCGGGGGGCTAGGACCTTCCTACGAGCAGTACTTC. This codes for CAIGGLGPSYEQYF.

This clone was found once. This chain uses TRBV19 with TRBJ2-1; D is perhaps TRBD1 or TRBD2 (9 bases each). The CDR3 loop spans 18 amino acids. Germline assignment: CDR1 LNHDA and CDR2 SQIVND (reference sequence). V was shortened by 8 bases and J by 0 bases, with 23 bases between the two germline ends. CDR3 nucleotide sequence: TGTGCCAGTTCAGGACAGGGGACTAGCTGGGGCTCCTACAATGAGCAGTTCTTC. Protein sequence: CASSGQGTSWGSYNEQFF.

In DNA form, the CDR3 reads TGCGCCAGCAGCTTGGTTGGGGACATCAATCAGCCCCAGCATTTT. Translation: CASSLVGDINQPQHF. V gene TRBV5-1 combines with J gene TRBJ1-5, with D perhaps matching TRBD1 (6 bases). Germline CDR1 is SGHRS and CDR2 is YFSETQ. The CDR3 is made up of 15 amino acids. The ends were cut back, 0 bases at V and 3 bases at J, with 10 bases in the middle.

This chain links TRBV29-1 with TRBJ1-1; a possible D gene is TRBD1 (5 bases). The V gene lost 4 bases and the J gene lost 7 bases, with 10 bases spanning the gap. The germline gives CDR1 SQVTM, CDR2 ANQGSEA. This CDR3 region has 11 residues. The CDR3 spells CSVGDQGEAFF. For the CDR3, the DNA is TGCAGCGTTGGAGACCAGGGTGAAGCTTTCTTT. Full variable domain (outside the CDR3, taken from reference TRBV29-1 and TRBJ1-1): SAVISQKPSRDICQRGTSLTIQCQVDSQVTMMFWYRQQPGQSLTLIATANQGSEATYESGFVIDKFPISRPNLTFSTLTVSNMSPEDSSIYLCSVGDQGEAFFGQGTRLTVV.

CDR3 residues: CASSLAPTSGRILYEQYF. In nucleotides, the CDR3 is TGTGCCAGCAGCTTAGCGCCCACTAGCGGGAGAATCCTCTACGAGCAGTACTTC. The V call is TRBV7-2, the J call TRBJ2-7, with TRBD2 identical over 11 bases. This CDR3 contains 18 residues. V dropped 0 bases and J dropped 3; count of bases not matched to a gene: 10. Germline assignment: CDR1 SGHTA and CDR2 FQGNSA.

The chain recombines TRBV28 with TRBJ1-1; 7 nucleotides align to TRBD1. V trimming: 6 bases; J trimming: 2 bases; junction bases outside the gene matches: 6. Germline CDR1 and CDR2: MDHEN and SYDVKM. The CDR3 runs to 14 residues. As DNA, the CDR3 is TGTGCCAGCAGGAGACAGGGTGAAAACACTGAAGCTTTCTTT. It encodes CASRRQGENTEAFF.

The rearrangement uses TRBV4-3 and TRBJ2-3; either TRBD1 or TRBD2 may fit D (6 bases each). Germline loops: CDR1 LGHNA, CDR2 YSLEER. The germline V and J ends were trimmed by 4 bases and 1 base, with 12 bases remaining between them. This CDR3 has 15 amino acids. CDR3 DNA sequence: TGCGCCAGCAGCCTAGGGGGGCCAGGCACAGATACGCAGTATTTT. Its translation: CASSLGGPGTDTQYF.

This chain connects TRBV30 to TRBJ1-1, with D possibly being TRBD1 (6 bases). The length of the CDR3 is 14 residues. Germline loops: CDR1 GTSNPN, CDR2 SVGIG (reference sequence). V was pared by 4 bases and J by 2 bases, with 14 bases between. CDR3 DNA sequence: TGTGCCTGGAATCGCAGGGGCAGTAACACTGAAGCTTTCTTT. Amino acids: CAWNRRGSNTEAFF.

J is TRBJ2-7 and V is TRBV5-1; no reliable D call. This CDR3 has 17 amino acids. V was cut by 1 base and J by 5 bases, with 22 bases left in between. CDR1 and CDR2 from the germline V gene are SGHRS and YFSETQ. The CDR3 loop reads CASSLRYYSGLGHEQYF. The CDR3 nucleotides read TGCGCCAGCAGCTTGCGTTACTATTCGGGCTTAGGGCACGAGCAGTACTTC. Full variable domain (missing parts from reference TRBV5-1 and TRBJ2-7): KAGVTQTPRYLIKTRGQQVTLSCSPISGHRSVSWYQQTPGQGLQFLFEYFSETQRNKGNFPGRFSGRQFSNSRSEMNVSTLELGDSALYLCASSLRYYSGLGHEQYFGPGTRLTVT.

The J gene is TRBJ2-7, the V gene TRBV7-2, with D perhaps matching TRBD2 (6 bases). Germline CDR1 and CDR2: SGHTA and FQGNSA. The CDR3 spans 16 residues. Trimming pared 1 base from V and 0 bases from J, leaving 13 bases between. The CDR3 region is CASSLDWRGSSYEQYF. The CDR3 nucleotides are TGTGCCAGCAGCTTAGACTGGCGGGGAAGCTCCTACGAGCAGTACTTC.

The chain is built from TRBV11-2 and TRBJ2-2; D may be TRBD1 or TRBD2 (5 bases each). The V gene's germline CDR1 is SGHAT and CDR2 FQNNGV. Trimming removed 6 bases from V and 1 base from J, with 9 bases in between. The CDR3 spans 14 residues. CDR3 DNA sequence: TGTGCCAGCAGGGGACGGCTGAACACCGGGGAGCTGTTTTTT. Protein sequence: CASRGRLNTGELFF. The full variable domain, rest sourced from reference TRBV11-2 and TRBJ2-2, is EAGVAQSPRYKIIEKRQSVAFWCNPISGHATLYWYQQILGQGPKLLIQFQNNGVVDDSQLPKDRFSAERLKGVDSTLKIQPAKLEDSAVYLCASRGRLNTGELFFGEGSRLTVL.

The gene calls are TRBV25-1 and TRBJ1-1; D is undetermined. The V end lost 1 base, the J end lost 8 bases, and 14 bases lay between the germline ends. The length of the CDR3 is 14 residues. In germline, CDR1 is MGHDK, CDR2 SYGVNS. CDR3 bases: TGTGCCAGCAGTGAATTCCTGGAGGAGACAGAAGCTTTCTTT. It is translated as CASSEFLEETEAFF. Full variable domain (missing parts from reference TRBV25-1 and TRBJ1-1): EADIYQTPRYLVIGTGKKITLECSQTMGHDKMYWYQQDPGMELHLIHYSYGVNSTEKGDLSSESTVSRIRTEHFPLTLESARPSHTSQYLCASSEFLEETEAFFGQGTRLTVV.